This T cell receptor beta chain was retrieved from a study of blood T cell repertoires in COVID-19 (dated by TCRdb to 2019 to 2021). With regard to the full study: The collaborator samples originated in the United States, Italy and Spain and spanned the acute and convalescent phases of COVID-19. The repertoires were released in a freely available public database meant as a resource for research on the immune response to SARS-CoV-2. Where available, HLA class I and class II types were taken from metadata supplied by the sample provider and were not determined by assay-based typing. The samples were drawn from two sources: the first 160 participants of the ongoing ImmuneRACE study, and 950 to 1,500 subjects contributed by 6 global collaborators. The prospective study material was composed of cDNA or gDNA derived from T cells, B-cell-depleted T cells, or PBMCs. Deeply sampled blood TCRbeta repertoires from subjects exposed to, actively infected with, or recovered from COVID-19 were included in the dataset. Sample metadata almost always included a de-identified subject ID, COVID-19 status, age in years and sex. Results and caveats for the whole study, not just this receptor: The quantity of clinical and demographic metadata differed by source and by participant and was supplied without curation.

TCRbeta CDR3 regions were amplified from genomic DNA using the immunoSEQ Assay, a bias-controlled multiplex PCR. On the authors' methods: Within the assay, amplification of reference gene primers was used to estimate how many nucleated cells each sample contained. Sequence reads were collapsed and filtered to measure the absolute abundance of every unique TCRbeta CDR3 rearrangement. For each sample, productive Simpson clonality was calculated by taking the square root of Simpson's diversity index across productive rearrangements. What TCRdb holds here is the immuneACCESS table cut down to in-frame rearrangements. Part of the clones is not present; checked against another copy, under half of the missing clones reflect an unresolved V gene, and the others are unexplained. V and J calls and clone size are as listed in that table; D and trimming were resolved from the DNA. For this sample there are approximately 300,000 clones; approximately 90% appear just once. The ten most abundant clones make up around 5.9% of the sample.

Participants in the prospective study were aged 18 to 89 years, lived in about two dozen United States geographic areas, and enrolled through a virtual design. Cohort assignment in the prospective study relied on participant-reported clinical history from a screening survey and a study questionnaire. Recovered participants in ImmuneRACE Cohort 3 were defined by two consecutive negative NP/OP PCR tests, clearance by a healthcare professional, or resolution of symptoms. In the prospective study, mobile phlebotomists collected whole blood, serum and a nasopharyngeal or oropharyngeal swab from each participant. Participants in the prospective study had the option to provide additional blood draws and questionnaires over a roughly 2-month period. Blood samples from the prospective study were shipped frozen or at room temperature prior to DNA extraction. A note on this clone: Its antigen is unknown. Base qualities are not provided; no much larger clone lies one nucleotide away.

The V end loses 4 bases and the J end loses 6 bases, and a stretch of 13 bases separates them. Via the germline V gene, CDR1 is KGHSH and CDR2 LQKENI. There are 15 amino acids in the CDR3, from cysteine to phenylalanine inclusive. The only DNA kept is the CDR3, 45 bases in frame from the first base. The source material was PBMCs or T cells enriched from blood (not recorded which). Recombination connected TRBV18 to TRBJ1-6; the D gene assignment is ambiguous. The receptor was isolated from a woman aged 25 to 39 who had recovered from COVID-19. Read as DNA, the sequence is TGTGCCAGCTCACTCCTCCAAACAGCTAATTCACCCCTCCACTTT. This encodes CASSLLQTANSPLHF.